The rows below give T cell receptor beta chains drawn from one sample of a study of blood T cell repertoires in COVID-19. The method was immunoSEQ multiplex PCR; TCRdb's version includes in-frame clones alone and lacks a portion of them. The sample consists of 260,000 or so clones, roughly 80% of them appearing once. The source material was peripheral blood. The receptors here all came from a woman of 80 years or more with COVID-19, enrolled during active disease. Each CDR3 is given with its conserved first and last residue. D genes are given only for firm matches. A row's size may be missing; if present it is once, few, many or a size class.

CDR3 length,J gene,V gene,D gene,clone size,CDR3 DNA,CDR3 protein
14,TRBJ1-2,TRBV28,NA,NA,TGTGCCAGCAGTTCACCCCATGAGAGGTATGGCTACACCTTC,CASSSPHERYGYTF
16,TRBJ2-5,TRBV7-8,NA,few,TGTGCCAGCGCCACTGCGACGATATCCCTCAGGGAGACCCAGTACTTC,CASATATISLRETQYF
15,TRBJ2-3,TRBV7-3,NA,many,TGTGCCAGCAGCCTCACCGGGACTAGCACAGATACGCAGTATTTT,CASSLTGTSTDTQYF
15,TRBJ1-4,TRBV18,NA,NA,TGTGCCAGCTCACTCCAAATACCAACTCGTGAAAAACTGTTTTTT,CASSLQIPTREKLFF
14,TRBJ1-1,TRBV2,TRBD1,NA,TGTGCCAGCAGTCGGACAGGTTTGAACACTGAAGCTTTCTTT,CASSRTGLNTEAFF
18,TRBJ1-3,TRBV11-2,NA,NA,TGTGCCAGCAGCCCAACGTCCATAGTTTCCGTTAGAGGAAACACCATATATTTT,CASSPTSIVSVRGNTIYF
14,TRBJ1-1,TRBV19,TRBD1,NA,TGTGCCAGTAGTATCCTGACAGGGGCCACTGAAGCTTTCTTT,CASSILTGATEAFF
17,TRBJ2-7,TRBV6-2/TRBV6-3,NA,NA,TGTGCCAGCAGTTACGGGTTAGCCTTGCTATTTACCTACGAGCAGTACTTC,CASSYGLALLFTYEQYF
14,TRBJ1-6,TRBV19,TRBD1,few,TGTGCCAGTAGTATCACAGGGGAGGATTCACCCCTCCACTTT,CASSITGEDSPLHF
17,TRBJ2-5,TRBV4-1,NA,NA,TGCGCCAGCAGCCAGCTAGGCGCCCGCCGGGGGAAGGAGACCCAGTACTTC,CASSQLGARRGKETQYF
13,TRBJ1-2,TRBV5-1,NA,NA,TGCGCCAGCAGCTTGGTACAGGGATATGGCTACACCTTC,CASSLVQGYGYTF
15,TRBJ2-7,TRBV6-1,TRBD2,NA,TGTGCCAGCAGTAAACTAGCGGAAAGCTCCTACGAGCAGTACTTC,CASSKLAESSYEQYF
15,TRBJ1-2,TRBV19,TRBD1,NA,TGTGCCAGTAGTATCCCCGGTCCGACAGGGGTTGGCTACACCTTC,CASSIPGPTGVGYTF
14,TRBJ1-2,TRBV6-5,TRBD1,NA,TGTGCCAGCAGTTTCCAACAGGGGGCCGGTGGCTACACCTTC,CASSFQQGAGGYTF
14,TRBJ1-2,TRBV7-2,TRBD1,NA,TGTGCCAGCAGCTACCTGACAGGGCGGAATGGCTACACCTTC,CASSYLTGRNGYTF
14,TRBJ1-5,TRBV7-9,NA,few,TGTGCCAGTAGCGCCAGCGGGGGTACTCAGCCCCAGCATTTT,CASSASGGTQPQHF
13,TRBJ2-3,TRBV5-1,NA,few,TGCGCCAGCAGCTTGCGGGGTTGGGATACGCAGTATTTT,CASSLRGWDTQYF
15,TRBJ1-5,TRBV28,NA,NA,TGTGCCAGCAGTACCCCCGGGATCGGCAATCAGCCCCAGCATTTT,CASSTPGIGNQPQHF
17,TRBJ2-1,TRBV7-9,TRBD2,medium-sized,TGTGCCAGCAGCTCGCGTAGACTAGCGGGAGCGCACAATGTCCAGTTCTTC,CASSSRRLAGAHNVQFF
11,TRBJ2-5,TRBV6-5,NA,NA,TGTGCCAGCAGTAGGGAGGAGACCCAGTACTTC,CASSREETQYF
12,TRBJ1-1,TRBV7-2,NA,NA,TGTGCCAGCAGCCCAGAGGGCAGAGGAGCTTTCTTT,CASSPEGRGAFF
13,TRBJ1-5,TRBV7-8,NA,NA,TGTGCCAGTGGTTATGGGGTGGGAGAGCCCCAGCATTTT,CASGYGVGEPQHF
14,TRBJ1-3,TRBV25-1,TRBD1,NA,TGTGCCAGCAGGCCAGCGGGACAGGGATACACCATATATTTT,CASRPAGQGYTIYF
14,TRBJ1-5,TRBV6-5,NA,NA,TGTGCCAGCAGTCCCTCAGGGGCACACCAGCCCCAGCATTTT,CASSPSGAHQPQHF
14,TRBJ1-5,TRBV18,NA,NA,TGTGCCAGCTCACCAGGGCGAATTCATCAGCCCCAGCATTTT,CASSPGRIHQPQHF
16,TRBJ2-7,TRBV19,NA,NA,TGTGCCAGTAGTACCACCACCGCCAGTACCGTTTACGAGCAGTACTTC,CASSTTTASTVYEQYF
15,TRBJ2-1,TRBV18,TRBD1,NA,TGTGCCAGCTCACCACTCGGACAGGGATACAATGAGCAGTTCTTC,CASSPLGQGYNEQFF
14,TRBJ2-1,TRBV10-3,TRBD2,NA,TGTGCCACTCGTCAAGCGGGAGGAGCGAATGAGCAGTTCTTC,CATRQAGGANEQFF
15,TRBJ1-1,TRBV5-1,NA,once,TGCGCCAGCAGCTTGGGGACAGCCATGAACACTGAAGCTTTCTTT,CASSLGTAMNTEAFF
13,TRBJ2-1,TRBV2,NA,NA,TGTGCCAGCAAGAGGAGAGGCAGCAATGAGCAGTTCTTC,CASKRRGSNEQFF
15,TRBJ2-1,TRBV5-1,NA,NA,TGCGCCAGCAGCTGGACACAGGGACCTTACAATGAGCAGTTCTTC,CASSWTQGPYNEQFF
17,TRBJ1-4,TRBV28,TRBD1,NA,TGTGCCAGCAGTTCCCTCCGGGACAGGGCTAAAGATGAAAAACTGTTTTTT,CASSSLRDRAKDEKLFF
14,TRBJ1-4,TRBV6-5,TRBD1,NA,TGTGCCAGCTCCTCGGGACAGCTTAATGAAAAACTGTTTTTT,CASSSGQLNEKLFF
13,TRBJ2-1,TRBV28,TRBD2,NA,TGTGCCAGCAGTTTAGGTAGCGGGAATGAGCAGTTCTTC,CASSLGSGNEQFF
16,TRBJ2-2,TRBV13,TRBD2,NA,TGTGCCAGCAGCTTATGGACGGGAGGAAGGCCGGGGGAGCTGTTTTTT,CASSLWTGGRPGELFF
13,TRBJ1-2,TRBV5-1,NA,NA,TGCGCCAGCAGCTTGGACAGGCTGGGTGGCTACACCTTC,CASSLDRLGGYTF
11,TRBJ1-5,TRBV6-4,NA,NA,TGTGCCAGCCTGGGGCTCCCTACCCAGCATTTT,CASLGLPTQHF
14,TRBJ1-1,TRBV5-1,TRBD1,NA,TGCGCCAGCCGGACAGGGCTTTTGAACACTGAAGCTTTCTTT,CASRTGLLNTEAFF
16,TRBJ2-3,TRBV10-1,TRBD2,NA,TGCGCCAGCAGTGAGGGCCGGCGGGGGGGGACAGATACGCAGTATTTT,CASSEGRRGGTDTQYF
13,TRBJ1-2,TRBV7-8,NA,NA,TGTGCCAGCAGCTTTATACCCCCCAGTGGCTACACCTTC,CASSFIPPSGYTF
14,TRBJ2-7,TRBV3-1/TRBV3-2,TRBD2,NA,TGTGCCAGCAGCCGCCTAGGGCGGGAGGGCGAGCAGTACTTC,CASSRLGREGEQYF